This passage covers 24 T cell receptor beta chains from one sample sequenced in a study of Ad26.COV2.S vaccination and SARS-CoV-2 variants. Described treatment: 15 to 20 received Ad26.COV2.S at low or high dose, single or two shots; roughly five received placebo; per-sample allocation not given. Sampling occurred on day 63 after the first vaccine or placebo injection. Generated by immunoSEQ multiplex PCR, the TCRdb table keeps only in-frame clones and is missing some. The data hold hundreds of thousands of clones, with roughly 90% observed a single time. Sequencing was performed on peripheral blood, taken in a trial of Ad26.COV2.S vaccine versus placebo. The receptors were gathered from a person between 18 and 65 years old who received the Ad26.COV2.S COVID-19 vaccine or a placebo.

Only one count was recorded for this clone. V gene TRBV28 combines with J gene TRBJ2-5; D is tentatively TRBD1 or TRBD2 (5 bases each). CDR3 length equals 18 residues. Germline-derived CDR1 and CDR2 are MDHEN and SYDVKM. Trimming took 0 bases from V and 4 from J, leaving 21 bases between them. The CDR3 sequence: CASSLWGRGGRGRETQYF. The CDR3 coding sequence is TGTGCCAGCAGTTTATGGGGTCGAGGAGGACGGGGCCGAGAGACCCAGTACTTC.

This rearrangement joins TRBV7-6 to TRBJ2-7; 9 nucleotides align to TRBD1. Per germline, CDR1 SGHVS and CDR2 FNYEAQ. The CDR3 consists of 15 residues. Trimming at V came to 4 bases and at J to 5 bases, leaving 9 bases not matched to a gene. The CDR3, as DNA: TGTGCCAGCAGCTCCGGGACAGGGACAAGGAACGAGCAGTACTTC. Residues: CASSSGTGTRNEQYF.

The V call is TRBV4-2, the J call TRBJ1-3; 7 bases are shared with TRBD1. CDR3 size: 18 residues. Looked up from germline, CDR1 is LGHNA and CDR2 is YNFKEQ. V was clipped by 1 base and J by 0 bases; unmatched bases: 9. CDR3 bases: TGTGCCAGCAGCCAAGGGAGGGGGCCACAGGGCTCTGGAAACACCATATATTTT. Translation: CASSQGRGPQGSGNTIYF.

This clone was detected only once. The V gene is TRBV11-2, the J gene TRBJ1-2; D is unclear. The V gene lost 0 bases and the J gene lost 4 bases, with 9 bases spanning the gap. The CDR3 is made up of 14 amino acids. Germline CDR1 and CDR2: SGHAT and FQNNGV. As DNA, the CDR3 is TGTGCCAGCAGCTTAGAGCGGCGGAGCTATGGCTACACCTTC. As protein: CASSLERRSYGYTF.

V and J are TRBV4-2 and TRBJ2-3; possibly TRBD2 for D (5 bases). The CDR3 covers 18 residues. The germline gives CDR1 LGHNA, CDR2 YNFKEQ. Trimming left V 0 bases short and J 0 bases short, with 16 bases between. The CDR3 loop is CASSQELTGSPSTDTQYF. CDR3 in DNA: TGTGCCAGCAGCCAAGAGTTGACGGGGTCCCCTAGCACAGATACGCAGTATTTT.

The V call is TRBV19, the J call TRBJ1-1; D uncertain. V lost 5 bases and J 1 base, leaving 8 bases between the germline ends. Germline V gene data show CDR1 as LNHDA and CDR2 as SQIVND (reference sequence). The CDR3 totals 13 residues. The CDR3: CASSPQRNTEAFF. CDR3 bases: TGTGCCAGTAGTCCCCAGAGGAACACTGAAGCTTTCTTT.

The chain employs TRBV5-8 and TRBJ2-3; D gene ambiguous. Trimming shortened V by 0 bases and J by 6 bases, and 8 bases separated the two germline ends. Looked up from germline, CDR1 is SGHTS and CDR2 is YDEGEE. The CDR3 covers 13 residues. The CDR3 sequence is CASSLAGYDTQYF. The CDR3 DNA reads as TGTGCCAGCAGCTTGGCGGGCTACGATACGCAGTATTTT.

This chain uses TRBV30 with TRBJ2-2; D unclear. This CDR3 spans 12 amino acids. Germline V CDR1 and CDR2: GTSNPN, SVGIG (reference sequence). The CDR3 nucleotides are TGTGCACTTGGGTTGGCCACCGGGGAGCTGTTTTTT. Its translation: CALGLATGELFF.

The chain carries TRBV6-4 and TRBJ1-2, with 10 bases aligning to TRBD1. Per the germline V gene, CDR1 is MRHNA and CDR2 is SNTAGT. The trim removed 4 bases at V and 6 bases at J, leaving 5 bases unmatched. CDR3 length: 14 amino acids. CDR3 amino acids: CASSVSGTGDGYTF. CDR3 in DNA: TGTGCCAGCAGTGTATCCGGGACAGGGGATGGCTACACCTTC.

V gene TRBV12-3 or TRBV12-4 combines with J gene TRBJ2-1; D remains ambiguous. V lost 3 bases and J lost 10, with 13 bases in between. The CDR3 covers 13 residues. The CDR3 reads CASSFRITNEQFF. Here the CDR3 DNA reads TGTGCCAGCAGTTTTCGGATCACCAACGAGCAGTTCTTC.

This clone appeared a single time. The chain recombines TRBV19 with TRBJ2-1; D gene uncertain. V gave up 10 bases and J gave up 0 bases, with 10 bases separating them. Germline V gene sequence: CDR1 LNHDA, CDR2 SQIVND (reference sequence). The CDR3 has 13 residues. Here the CDR3 reads CATQESSYNEQFF. CDR3 nucleotides: TGTGCCACCCAGGAAAGCTCCTACAATGAGCAGTTCTTC.

The rearrangement links TRBV18 to TRBJ1-6; 7 bases agree with TRBD1. The germline V gene encodes CDR1 KGHSH and CDR2 LQKENI. The CDR3 sequence is 14 residues long. J gave up 7 bases and V 4 bases, and 4 bases lay outside the gene matches. The chain's CDR3 is CASSLDRVNSPLHF. CDR3 nucleotides: TGTGCCAGCTCACTCGACAGGGTAAATTCACCCCTCCACTTT.

The chain couples TRBV7-8 to TRBJ2-7; D unclear. The germline CDR1 and CDR2 sequences are SGHVS and FQNEAQ. Trimming took off 1 base at V and 9 bases at J, with 10 bases between the two ends. This CDR3 has 12 residues. The CDR3 spells CASSLGREGQYF. Here the CDR3 DNA reads TGTGCCAGCAGCTTAGGTAGGGAAGGGCAGTACTTC.

Regarding this clone: The same CDR3 also results from other DNA sequences found in this sample. CDR3 region: CASSYSRGTEAFF. CDR3 DNA sequence: TGTGCCAGCAGTTACTCAAGGGGTACTGAAGCTTTCTTT. The chain carries TRBV6-2 or TRBV6-3 and TRBJ1-1; possible D gene TRBD1, 5 bases. V lost 0 bases and J lost 5, with 7 bases in between. CDR1 is MNHEY and CDR2 is SVGEGT in the germline V gene. CDR3 length: 13 residues.

J is TRBJ1-1 and V is TRBV29-1; D possibly corresponds to TRBD1 (5 bases). The V gene lost 3 bases and the J gene lost 8 bases, with 13 bases spanning the gap. Germline V gives CDR1 SQVTM, CDR2 ANQGSEA. The CDR3 runs to 12 residues. CDR3 in amino acids: CSVDPVGGEAFF. The CDR3 nucleotides are TGCAGCGTTGACCCCGTTGGGGGGGAAGCTTTCTTT.

This rearrangement joins TRBV6-5 to TRBJ1-5, with 7 bases lining up with TRBD1. The CDR3 sequence is 15 residues long. With 5 bases clipped from V and 4 bases from J, the junction kept 8 bases outside the gene matches. The V gene's germline CDR1 is MNHEY and CDR2 SVGAGI. The CDR3 sequence is CASSIQRQGNQPQHF. Here the CDR3 DNA reads TGTGCCAGCAGTATACAAAGACAGGGTAATCAGCCCCAGCATTTT.

V usage is TRBV19 and J usage is TRBJ2-2, with D tentatively TRBD1 (7 bases). Germline V gives CDR1 LNHDA, CDR2 SQIVND (reference sequence). V was pared by 8 bases and J by 2 bases, with 21 bases between. The length of the CDR3 is 17 residues. The DNA of the CDR3 is TGTGCCAGTGATCGGGCCCGCGGGACAGTCAACACCGGGGAGCTGTTTTTT. Translated: CASDRARGTVNTGELFF.

The rearrangement joins TRBV5-4 to TRBJ2-7; D is unclear. The V and J ends lost 2 bases and 0 bases respectively, with 9 bases between them. This CDR3 has 14 amino acids. Germline V lookup: CDR1 SGHNT, CDR2 YYREEE (reference sequence). Here the CDR3 DNA reads TGTGCCAGCAGCTTTTGGGGTATCTCCTACGAGCAGTACTTC. Amino acids: CASSFWGISYEQYF.

The chain joins TRBV18 to TRBJ1-3, with D tentatively TRBD1 (6 bases). Germline V gene data show CDR1 as KGHSH and CDR2 as LQKENI. The CDR3 covers 16 residues. With 2 bases removed from V and 1 base from J, the gap between germline ends came to 12 bases. CDR3 residues: CASSPRDTGSGNTIYF. Here the CDR3 DNA reads TGTGCCAGCTCACCAAGGGACACCGGATCTGGAAACACCATATATTTT.

This sequence joins TRBV2 and TRBJ2-3; 7 nucleotides agree with TRBD2. Germline V gene sequence: CDR1 SNHLY, CDR2 FYNNEI. The CDR3 has 15 residues. The ends lost 11 bases at V and 1 base at J; junction bases unmatched: 12. This CDR3 is CAGESGGMGTDTQYF. Written as DNA, the CDR3 is TGTGCCGGAGAATCGGGGGGTATGGGCACAGATACGCAGTATTTT. The whole variable domain, remainder taken from reference TRBV2 and TRBJ2-3, is EPEVTQTPSHQVTQMGQEVILRCVPISNHLYFYWYRQILGQKVEFLVSFYNNEISEKSEIFDDQFSVERPDGSNFTLKIRSTKLEDSAMYFCAGESGGMGTDTQYFGPGTRLTVL.

V is TRBV5-6 and J is TRBJ2-7, with D uncertain. CDR3 length equals 14 residues. The V end was cut by 4 bases, the J end by 4 bases, with 15 bases between. Per the germline V gene, CDR1 is SGHDT and CDR2 is YYEEEE. CDR3 sequence: CASSLQQQVYEQYF. CDR3 coding DNA: TGTGCCAGCAGCCTCCAGCAGCAGGTTTACGAGCAGTACTTC. The full variable domain, completed using reference TRBV5-6 and TRBJ2-7, is DAGVTQSPTHLIKTRGQQVTLRCSPKSGHDTVSWYQQALGQGPQFIFQYYEEEERQRGNFPDRFSGHQFPNYSSELNVNALLLGDSALYLCASSLQQQVYEQYFGPGTRLTVT.

This clone was found a few times. The chain recombines TRBV18 with TRBJ2-7, with D hard to call. Trimming left V 6 bases short and J 4 bases short, with 16 bases between. The CDR3 spans 14 residues. Germline V gene data show CDR1 as KGHSH and CDR2 as LQKENI. In DNA, the CDR3 is TGTGCCAGCTCCCATCGGTTAGTTTCGTACGAGCAGTACTTC. This codes for CASSHRLVSYEQYF.

This chain joins TRBV27 and TRBJ2-7; no clear D. This CDR3 comprises 15 residues. Germline CDR1 and CDR2: MNHEY and SMNVEV (reference sequence). Trimming left V 4 bases short and J 3 bases short, with 16 bases between. CDR3 in DNA: TGTGCCAGCAGTTCGGATTCATCTTGGGGCTACGAGCAGTACTTC. Translated: CASSSDSSWGYEQYF.

This clone occurred a few times. CDR3 residues: CASSRGQGFEKLFF. In DNA, the CDR3 is TGCGCCAGCAGCCGGGGGCAGGGGTTCGAAAAACTGTTTTTT. The rearrangement uses TRBV5-1 and TRBJ1-4, with D maybe TRBD1 (6 bases). Germline V gene lookup returns CDR1 SGHRS and CDR2 YFSETQ. Trimming stripped 4 bases from V and 8 bases from J, with 15 bases between. The CDR3 sequence is 14 residues long.